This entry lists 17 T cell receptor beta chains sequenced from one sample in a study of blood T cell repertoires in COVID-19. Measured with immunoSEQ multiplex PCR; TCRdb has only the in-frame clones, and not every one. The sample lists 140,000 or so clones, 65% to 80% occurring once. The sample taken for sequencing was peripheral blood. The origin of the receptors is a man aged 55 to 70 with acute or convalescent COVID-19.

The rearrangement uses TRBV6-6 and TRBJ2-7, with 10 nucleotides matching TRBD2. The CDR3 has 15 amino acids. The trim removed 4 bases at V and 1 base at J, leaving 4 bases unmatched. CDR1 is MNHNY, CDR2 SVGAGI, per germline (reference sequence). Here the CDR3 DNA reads TGTGCCAGCAGTTCAAGGACTAGCGGTTCCTACGAGCAGTACTTC. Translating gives CASSSRTSGSYEQYF.

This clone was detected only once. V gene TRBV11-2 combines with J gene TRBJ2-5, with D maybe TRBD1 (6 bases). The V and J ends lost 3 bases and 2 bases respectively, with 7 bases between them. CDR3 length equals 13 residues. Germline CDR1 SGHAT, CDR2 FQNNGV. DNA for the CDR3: TGTGCCAGCAGCTTTACAGGGCAAGAGACCCAGTACTTC. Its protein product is CASSFTGQETQYF.

Here the CDR3 DNA reads TGCGCCAGCAGCTTGGAGGGGGCTCGCAATCAGCCCCAGCATTTT. The encoded protein is CASSLEGARNQPQHF. This chain connects TRBV5-1 to TRBJ1-5, with TRBD1 matching over 7 bases. This CDR3 is 15 amino acids long. The germline V gene has CDR1 SGHRS and CDR2 YFSETQ. With 0 bases clipped from V and 2 bases from J, the junction kept 2 bases outside the gene matches.

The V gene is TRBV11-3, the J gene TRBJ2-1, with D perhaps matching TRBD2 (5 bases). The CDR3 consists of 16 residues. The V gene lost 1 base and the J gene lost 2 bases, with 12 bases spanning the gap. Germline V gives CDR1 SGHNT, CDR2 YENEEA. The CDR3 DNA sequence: TGTGCCAGCAGCTTAGCCGGCGGGCCCGCCTACAATGAGCAGTTCTTC. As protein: CASSLAGGPAYNEQFF.

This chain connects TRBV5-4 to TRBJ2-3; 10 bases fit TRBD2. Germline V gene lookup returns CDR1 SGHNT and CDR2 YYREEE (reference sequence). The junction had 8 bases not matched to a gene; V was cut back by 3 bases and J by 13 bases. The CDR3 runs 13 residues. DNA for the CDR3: TGTGCCAGCAGCTCAAATTCCGGGACTAGCGAGTATTTT. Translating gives CASSSNSGTSEYF.

CDR3 coding DNA: TGTGCCATCAGTGAGTCGCCGGGACAGGGAACGGGTCAGCCCCAGCATTTT. Protein sequence: CAISESPGQGTGQPQHF. The chain combines TRBV10-3 with TRBJ1-5, with 9 bases aligning to TRBD1. The germline gives CDR1 ENHRY, CDR2 SYGVKD. CDR3 length equals 17 residues. V gave up 0 bases and J gave up 6 bases; unmatched junction bases: 9.

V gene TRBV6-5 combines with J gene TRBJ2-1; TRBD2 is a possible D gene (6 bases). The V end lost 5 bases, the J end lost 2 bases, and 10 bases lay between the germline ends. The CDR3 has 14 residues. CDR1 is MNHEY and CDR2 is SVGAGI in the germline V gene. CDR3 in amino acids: CASSPGTPYNEQFF. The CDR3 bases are TGTGCCAGCAGTCCCGGGACTCCCTACAATGAGCAGTTCTTC.

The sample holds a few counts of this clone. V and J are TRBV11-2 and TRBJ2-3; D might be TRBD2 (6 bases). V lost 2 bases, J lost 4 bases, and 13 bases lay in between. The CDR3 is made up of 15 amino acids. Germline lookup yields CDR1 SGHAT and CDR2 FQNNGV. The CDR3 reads CASSLWRGLADTQYF. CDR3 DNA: TGTGCCAGCAGCTTATGGAGGGGACTGGCAGATACGCAGTATTTT. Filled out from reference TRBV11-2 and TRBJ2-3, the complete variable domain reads EAGVAQSPRYKIIEKRQSVAFWCNPISGHATLYWYQQILGQGPKLLIQFQNNGVVDDSQLPKDRFSAERLKGVDSTLKIQPAKLEDSAVYLCASSLWRGLADTQYFGPGTRLTVL.

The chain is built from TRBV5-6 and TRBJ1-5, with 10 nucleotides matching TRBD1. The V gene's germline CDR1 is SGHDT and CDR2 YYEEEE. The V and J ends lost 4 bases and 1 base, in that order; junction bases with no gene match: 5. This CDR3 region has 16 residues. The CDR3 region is CASSAGTGASNQPQHF. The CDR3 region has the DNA TGTGCCAGCAGCGCCGGGACAGGGGCAAGCAATCAGCCCCAGCATTTT.

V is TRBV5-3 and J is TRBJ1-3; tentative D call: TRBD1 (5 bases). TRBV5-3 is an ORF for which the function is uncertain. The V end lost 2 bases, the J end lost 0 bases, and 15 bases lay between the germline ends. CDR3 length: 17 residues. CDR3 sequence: CARSFADQGNSGNTIYF. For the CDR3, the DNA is TGTGCCAGAAGCTTCGCTGACCAGGGAAACTCTGGAAACACCATATATTTT.

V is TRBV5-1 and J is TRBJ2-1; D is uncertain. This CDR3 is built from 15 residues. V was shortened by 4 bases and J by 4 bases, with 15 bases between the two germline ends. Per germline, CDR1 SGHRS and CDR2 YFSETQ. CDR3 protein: CASSPKLAEYNEQFF. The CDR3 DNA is TGCGCCAGCAGCCCCAAGTTGGCCGAATACAATGAGCAGTTCTTC. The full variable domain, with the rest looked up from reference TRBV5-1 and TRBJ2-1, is KAGVTQTPRYLIKTRGQQVTLSCSPISGHRSVSWYQQTPGQGLQFLFEYFSETQRNKGNFPGRFSGRQFSNSRSEMNVSTLELGDSALYLCASSPKLAEYNEQFFGPGTRLTVL.

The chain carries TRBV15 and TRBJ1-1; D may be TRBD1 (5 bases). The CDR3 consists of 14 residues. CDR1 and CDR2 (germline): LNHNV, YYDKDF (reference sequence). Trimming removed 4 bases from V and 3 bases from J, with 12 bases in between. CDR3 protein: CATSKGPSYTEAFF. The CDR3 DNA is TGTGCCACCAGCAAGGGGCCCTCGTACACTGAAGCTTTCTTT.

In DNA, the CDR3 is TGTGCCAGCAGTGTCCTGAGCGGGAGGGCTACAGATACGCAGTATTTT. Translating gives CASSVLSGRATDTQYF. V is TRBV6-1 and J is TRBJ2-3, with TRBD2 matching over 10 bases. In germline, CDR1 is MNHNS, CDR2 SASEGT. The CDR3 length is 16 residues. The J segment lost 3 bases and the V segment lost 4 bases, leaving 7 bases of the junction unmatched.

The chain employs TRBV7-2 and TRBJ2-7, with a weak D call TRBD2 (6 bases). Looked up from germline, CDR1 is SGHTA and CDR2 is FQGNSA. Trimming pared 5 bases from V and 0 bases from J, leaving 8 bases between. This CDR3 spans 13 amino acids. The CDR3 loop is CASSLSGSYEQYF. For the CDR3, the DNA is TGTGCCAGCAGCCTTAGCGGCTCCTACGAGCAGTACTTC.

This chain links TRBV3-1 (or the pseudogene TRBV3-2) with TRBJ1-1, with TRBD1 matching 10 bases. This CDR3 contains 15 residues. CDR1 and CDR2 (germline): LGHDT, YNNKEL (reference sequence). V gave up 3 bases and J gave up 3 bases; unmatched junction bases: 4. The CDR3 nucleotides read TGTGCCAGCAGCCACCGGGACAGGGGTCACACTGAAGCTTTCTTT. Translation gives CASSHRDRGHTEAFF.

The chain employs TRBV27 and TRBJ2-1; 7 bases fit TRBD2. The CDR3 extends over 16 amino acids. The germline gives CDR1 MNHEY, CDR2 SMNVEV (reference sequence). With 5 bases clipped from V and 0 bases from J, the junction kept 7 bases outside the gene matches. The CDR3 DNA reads TGTGCCAGCAGTCCACTCGGACTAGGCTCCTACAATGAGCAGTTCTTC. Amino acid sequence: CASSPLGLGSYNEQFF.

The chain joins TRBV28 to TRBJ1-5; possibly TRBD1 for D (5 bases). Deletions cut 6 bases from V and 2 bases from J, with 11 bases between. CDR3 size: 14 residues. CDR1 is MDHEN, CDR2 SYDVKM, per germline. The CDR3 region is CASSLGGGNQPQHF. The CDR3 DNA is TGTGCCAGCAGCCTTGGGGGGGGCAATCAGCCCCAGCATTTT.